Given below is one T cell receptor beta chain in context. This entry comes from a study of radiotherapy plus CTLA-4 blockade in lung cancer. Germline V gene lookup returns CDR1 SEHNR and CDR2 FQNEAQ (reference sequence). The V segment lost 8 bases and the J segment 0 bases; nucleotides outside the gene matches: 6. The CDR3 is 14 amino acids. The table came from immunoSEQ multiplex PCR; TCRdb's copy has only in-frame clones and leaves some out. The sample lists tens of thousands of clones, roughly 80% occurring once. The study treated chemo-refractory metastatic non-small-cell lung cancer patients with focal radiation plus ipilimumab CTLA-4 blockade.

This clonotype was obtained from a human donor with non-small cell lung cancer who had a complete response to radiotherapy plus ipilimumab. Sequencing used peripheral blood, obtained from a patient treated with radiotherapy plus ipilimumab. The chain combines TRBV7-9 with TRBJ1-1, with 7 nucleotides matching TRBD1. This CDR3 is CASYGQAMNTEAFF. Here the CDR3 DNA reads TGTGCCAGCTATGGACAGGCCATGAACACTGAAGCTTTCTTT.